Listed here is a single TCR beta chain. Its antigen is unknown. TCR libraries each used approximately 4,000 ng of total RNA. Addition of UMIs with a 6-nucleotide sample barcode was achieved by template switching. From its re-call of the 5' RACE reads, TCRdb lists each CDR3 protein once, without DNA. This sample's table reports 80,000 or so distinct CDR3 sequences. The data were obtained in a study of monozygotic twins with inflammatory bowel disease. Study results and limitations: Among the T cells, different subtypes could not be distinguished.

Germline CDR1 and CDR2: MNHNS and SASEGT. The CDR3 runs 14 residues. The receptor was derived from a human donor with ulcerative colitis or Crohn's disease, or a healthy co-twin of an affected twin (not recorded which). This sequence joins TRBV6-1 and TRBJ2-7; TCRdb's D call, TRBD2, is unchecked because there is no DNA. Sequencing was done on a sample of blood. The CDR3 sequence: CASRPRGRDYEQYF.